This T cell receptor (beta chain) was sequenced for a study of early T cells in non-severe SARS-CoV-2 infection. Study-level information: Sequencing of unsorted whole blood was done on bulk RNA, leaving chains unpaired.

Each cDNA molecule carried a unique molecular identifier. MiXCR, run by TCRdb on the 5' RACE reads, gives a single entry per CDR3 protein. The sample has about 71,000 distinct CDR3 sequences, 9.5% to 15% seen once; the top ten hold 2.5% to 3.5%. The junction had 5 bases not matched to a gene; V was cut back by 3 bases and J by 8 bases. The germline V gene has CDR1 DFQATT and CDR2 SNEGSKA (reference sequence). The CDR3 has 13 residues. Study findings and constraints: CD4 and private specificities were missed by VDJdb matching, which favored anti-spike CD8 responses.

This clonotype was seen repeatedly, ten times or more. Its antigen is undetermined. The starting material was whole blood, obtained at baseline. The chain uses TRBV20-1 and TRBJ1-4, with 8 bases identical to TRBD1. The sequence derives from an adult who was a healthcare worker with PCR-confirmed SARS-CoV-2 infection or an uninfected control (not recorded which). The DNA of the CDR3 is TGCAGTGCTAGCCAGGGGGCAGGGGAAAAACTGTTTTTT. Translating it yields CSASQGAGEKLFF.